These 2 T cell receptor beta chains originate from one sample sequenced in a study of blood T cells in healthy people across ages. The second PCR ran about 6 to 11 cycles with a sample-barcoded 5' primer and J-beta primers. TCRdb called the 5' RACE reads again in MiXCR, with one record for every CDR3 protein. The data contain over a million distinct CDR3 sequences, 35% to 45% of them singletons. The source material was blood. The receptors here all came from a young woman in good health.

The chain recombines TRBV6-1 with TRBJ2-5; 7 bases are shared with TRBD1. Per germline, CDR1 MNHNS and CDR2 SASEGT. The CDR3 runs to 15 residues. With 4 bases clipped from V and 0 bases from J, the junction kept 5 bases outside the gene matches. The CDR3 DNA sequence: TGTGCCAGCAGTGCGGACAGGCAGTACCAAGAGACCCAGTACTTC. This sequence encodes CASSADRQYQETQYF.

The chain is built from TRBV20-1 and TRBJ2-3, with 10 bases that match TRBD1. V dropped 6 bases and J dropped 4; count of bases not matched to a gene: 7. CDR1 is DFQATT, CDR2 SNEGSKA, per germline (reference sequence). There are 14 residues in the CDR3. The CDR3 is CSAKDRGGSDTQYF. CDR3 sequence (DNA): TGCAGTGCCAAGGACAGGGGGGGGTCAGATACGCAGTATTTT.